This TCR beta chain originates from a study of CD4+ T cells in melanoma (dated by TCRdb to 2022 to 2024). Background on the whole study: The study examined neoantigen-specific CD4+ T cells in human melanoma. What the work shows at the level of the full study, not this receptor alone: Neoantigen-specific CD4+ T cells in melanoma were reported to have a range of differentiation states. The report described a correlation between neoantigen-specific CD4+ T cells and the function of CD8+ T cells, macrophages and B cells.

Preparation of the library involved the immunoSEQ multiplex PCR assay. TCRdb retrieved this table from immuneACCESS and kept in-frame rearrangements only. Not all clones are present; in checked studies, unresolved V genes account for under half, and no reason is known for the remainder. The sample profile shows about 10,000 clones; approximately 78% of them were found once. The ten largest clonotypes hold under 25% of the sample. The donors were melanoma patients. Including cysteine and phenylalanine, the CDR3 has 14 amino acids. Only the CDR3 DNA is retained, 42 bases long and in frame from the first base. The germline V gene sets CDR1 to MNHEY and CDR2 to SVGAGI. V is trimmed back by 2 bases and J by 10 bases, and the junction contains 5 bases that no gene match accounts for. On this clone itself: The antigen this receptor binds is unknown. No much larger clonotype is one base removed from it; base qualities were not supplied.

The receptor was isolated from a human donor with melanoma. Sequenced sample: cells from a culture (not recorded whether cultured in vitro). The chain uses TRBV6-5 and TRBJ1-6, with 7 bases matching TRBD1. CDR3 reads: CASSYDRVESPLHF. The DNA is TGTGCCAGCAGTTACGACAGGGTCGAATCACCCCTCCACTTT.